The entry below gives a single T cell receptor beta chain sequence along with its context. Its antigen remains undetermined. The record has no base qualities; no much larger clone is one base away. This sample was taken from a study of CD8 T cells in Susac syndrome (dated by TCRdb to about 2019). Looking at the study overall: The study used repertoire sequencing to test whether antigen drove CD8+ T cell activation and differentiation in Susac syndrome.

Here is what the overall study found, with its caveats: The TCR sequencing and HLA analysis was acknowledged to have included a relatively small number of individuals.

RNA was extracted with the RNeasy kit and roughly 0.45 to 1 ug was reverse transcribed using random hexamers. TCR beta CDR3 regions were amplified with the immunoSEQ multiplex PCR assay covering 54 Vbeta and 13 Jbeta segments. PCR amplification bias was corrected using a synthetic template baseline for primer optimization and computational correction. The study's processing was this. Reads were annotated to V, D and J genes per IMGT and analyzed with immunoSEQ Analyzer, keeping only productive sequences. To calculate clonality, Shannon entropy was normalized by log2 of the number of productive unique sequences and then subtracted from one. For each patient and control, public and private clones were evaluated within the 100 most prevalent clones. Clones were defined as Susac-specific if absent from the healthy and MS cohorts, from 1052 published viral clones and from other ImmuneACCESS disease sequences. The public reads were run again by TCRdb, first through fastp at Q25 and then through MiXCR, and only productive beta chains were kept. Each CDR3 protein gets just one entry, which takes the most common genes and DNA from the rows behind it. V and J calls and clone size were set by TCRdb, not the authors. Across this sample there are roughly 200,000 distinct CDR3 sequences, with around 95% seen only once. 0.1% of the sample is held by the ten biggest clonotypes.

Peripheral blood CD8+ and CD4+ T cells from healthy donors, Susac syndrome patients and multiple sclerosis patients were profiled using high-throughput TCR beta sequencing. Healthy donors were age- and sex-matched controls. Bulk CD8+ and CD4+ T cells were purified magnetically by negative isolation, whereas CD8+ TEMRA cells were enriched by FACS. Blood was drawn into EDTA tubes, processed within 24 hours, and PBMCs were isolated by density gradient centrifugation. PBMCs intended for TCR sequencing were frozen in liquid nitrogen and were later thawed in a 37 degrees C water bath. A purity of at least 90% was achieved for sorted or isolated CD4+, CD8+ and CD8+ TEMRA cells. Ends trimmed: V by 4 bases, J by 4 bases; bases unmatched to a gene: 10. Its CDR3 holds 16 amino acids, cysteine through phenylalanine. Only the CDR3 region is kept as DNA, spanning 48 bases read in frame from base 1. Per the germline V gene, SGDLS is the CDR1 and YYNGEE is the CDR2.

Sequencing was done on a sample of CD4+ T cells from PBMCs. The receptor's source is a human donor in good health. The V and J genes are TRBV9 and TRBJ2-2, with TRBD1 matching 7 junction bases. The CDR3 protein: CASSIRQGDFTGELFF. Read as DNA, the sequence is TGTGCCAGCAGCATTAGACAGGGCGACTTCACCGGGGAGCTGTTTTTT.